The 8 T cell receptor beta chains listed next were all sequenced from one sample in a study of cytomegalovirus exposure and HLA in healthy donors. The PCR employed 60 Vbeta primers together with 13 Jbeta primers. Sequenced by immunoSEQ multiplex PCR; TCRdb stores in-frame clones only, minus some. In the table there are 150,000 to 200,000 clones, approximately 80% of which are singletons. The sample taken for sequencing was PBMCs. Source of these receptors: a woman in her 40s in good health and CMV-seronegative.

The chain has TRBV9 and TRBJ2-1; 10 bases match TRBD1. The CDR3 spans 17 residues. The V gene end was trimmed by 3 bases and the J gene end by 1 base; junction bases not matched to a gene: 7. Germline CDR1 SGDLS, CDR2 YYNGEE. The chain's CDR3 is CASSGGTGDVSYNEQFF. The CDR3 nucleotides are TGTGCCAGCAGCGGAGGGACAGGGGATGTGTCCTACAATGAGCAGTTCTTC.

The genes are TRBV11-3 and TRBJ2-7; perhaps TRBD1 as D (5 bases). The CDR3 extends over 17 amino acids. Germline V gene sequence: CDR1 SGHNT, CDR2 YENEEA. The ends were cut back, 2 bases at V and 3 bases at J, with 20 bases in the middle. The CDR3 reads CASSLLGAGLNNYEQYF. CDR3 bases: TGTGCCAGCAGCTTATTAGGAGCAGGGCTTAACAACTACGAGCAGTACTTC.

This chain uses TRBV5-1 with TRBJ2-5, with 11 nucleotides matching TRBD2. J gave up 5 bases and V 0 bases, and 6 bases lay outside the gene matches. Germline V gene sequence: CDR1 SGHRS, CDR2 YFSETQ. The CDR3 extends over 16 amino acids. CDR3 DNA sequence: TGCGCCAGCAGCTTGGAACTAGCGGGAGTGTTGGAGACCCAGTACTTC. As protein: CASSLELAGVLETQYF.

The rearrangement links TRBV2 to TRBJ2-7, with D maybe TRBD1 (6 bases). This CDR3 contains 14 residues. Trimming stripped 5 bases from V and 3 bases from J, with 14 bases between. CDR1 and CDR2 (germline): SNHLY, FYNNEI. As DNA, the CDR3 is TGTGCCAGCAGTCGGCAGGGGACATTCTACGAGCAGTACTTC. Encoded protein: CASSRQGTFYEQYF.

The V call is TRBV7-3, the J call TRBJ2-7; 9 positions match TRBD1. CDR1 is SGHTA, CDR2 FQGTGA, per germline. The CDR3 loop spans 15 amino acids. After removal of 5 bases from V and 2 bases from J, the junction contained 7 bases not matched to a gene. The CDR3 loop reads CASSPTGGDTYEQYF. The CDR3 DNA follows: TGTGCCAGCAGCCCTACAGGGGGCGATACCTACGAGCAGTACTTC.

The V and J genes are TRBV2 and TRBJ1-2; a weak D match, TRBD1 (5 bases). The CDR3 spans 14 residues. CDR1 and CDR2 (germline): SNHLY, FYNNEI. Trimming pared 2 bases from V and 4 bases from J, leaving 11 bases between. The CDR3 protein is CASSETGGAYGYTF. In nucleotides, the CDR3 is TGTGCCAGCAGTGAAACTGGAGGGGCCTATGGCTACACCTTC.

The chain recombines TRBV7-2 with TRBJ1-1; D not resolved. V was shortened by 3 bases and J by 1 base, with 6 bases between the two germline ends. The length of the CDR3 is 13 residues. Germline assignment: CDR1 SGHTA and CDR2 FQGNSA. Here the CDR3 reads CASSFAENTEAFF. DNA for the CDR3: TGTGCCAGCAGCTTCGCAGAGAACACTGAAGCTTTCTTT. Drawing the rest from reference TRBV7-2 and TRBJ1-1, the complete variable domain is GAGVSQSPSNKVTEKGKDVELRCDPISGHTALYWYRQSLGQGLEFLIYFQGNSAPDKSGLPSDRFSAERTGGSVSTLTIQRTQQEDSAVYLCASSFAENTEAFFGQGTRLTVV.

This rearrangement joins TRBV10-3 to TRBJ1-3; D gene unclear. The length of the CDR3 is 13 residues. V was shortened by 5 bases and J by 2 bases, with 7 bases between the two germline ends. Germline loops: CDR1 ENHRY, CDR2 SYGVKD. This chain's CDR3 is CAISKDTGNTIYF. CDR3 in DNA: TGTGCCATCAGTAAAGACACTGGAAACACCATATATTTT.